This entry is about one T cell receptor beta chain. Its specificity is unknown. TCRdb keeps only in-frame clones here, not all; method: immunoSEQ multiplex PCR. The sample holds 600,000 to 750,000 clones, approximately 75% seen once. The source of the sample is a study of shared clonotypes between healthy human individuals. Study-level points and caveats: Sorted-subset sequencing, rarefaction showed, was incomplete despite large depth. Naive subsets usually exceeded memory subsets in estimated richness.

With 6 bases removed from V and 1 base from J, the gap between germline ends came to 18 bases. The CDR3 runs to 16 residues. Germline assignment: CDR1 MDHEN and CDR2 SYDVKM. Sequenced material: memory CD4+ T cells sorted from blood. Subset denoted: CD45RA-negative fraction. V usage is TRBV28 and J usage is TRBJ1-2; D gene ambiguous. The source is a woman aged 25 to 39 in good health. Here the CDR3 reads CASSPGFGGFNYGYTF. CDR3 sequence (DNA): TGTGCCAGCAGCCCGGGGTTTGGAGGGTTTAACTATGGCTACACCTTC.